The entry that follows covers one T cell receptor beta chain sequence. The target antigen is unknown. This entry comes from a study of CD8+ T cells in alopecia areata. Sequencing templates came from extracted RNA that was reverse transcribed into cDNA. Here immunoSEQ multiplex PCR was the method, and the copy in TCRdb shows in-frame clones only, minus some. The sample yields 95,000 to 120,000 clones, under 65% seen once. Study observations and caveats: Scalp sample sequencing also detects resident alphabeta T cells of normal skin.

The CDR3 runs to 18 residues. The germline V gene encodes CDR1 SEHNR and CDR2 FQNEAQ (reference sequence). Trimming left V 3 bases short and J 0 bases short, with 19 bases between. Researchers took lesional scalp punch biopsies and peripheral blood from people who were alopecia areata patients. The source is a human donor with alopecia areata. The genes are TRBV7-9 and TRBJ2-3, with D possibly being TRBD1 or TRBD2 (5 bases each). Sequencing used NKG2D-low CD8+ T cells sorted from blood. CDR3 residues: CASSFASMGPASTDTQYF. In DNA form, the CDR3 reads TGTGCCAGCAGCTTCGCTAGCATGGGGCCCGCTAGCACAGATACGCAGTATTTT.